Following are 22 T cell receptor beta chains from one sample sequenced in a study of blood T cell repertoires in COVID-19. Assay used: immunoSEQ multiplex PCR; TCRdb lists only in-frame clones, some missing. The sample contains around 200,000 clones, 75% to 90% of which appear only once. Sequencing used peripheral blood. All receptors come from a human donor in a cohort sampled during active COVID-19.

This clone has a single count. The V and J genes are TRBV5-4 and TRBJ2-1; TRBD2 aligns across 13 bases. V lost 4 bases to trimming and J lost 4 bases; unmatched junction nucleotides: 5. CDR1 and CDR2 from the germline V gene are SGHNT and YYREEE (reference sequence). The CDR3 extends over 16 amino acids. The CDR3 spells CASSGGTSGIYNEQFF. For the CDR3, the DNA is TGTGCCAGCAGCGGGGGGACTAGCGGGATATACAATGAGCAGTTCTTC. Complete variable domain (other parts from reference TRBV5-4 and TRBJ2-1): ETGVTQSPTHLIKTRGQQVTLRCSSQSGHNTVSWYQQALGQGPQFIFQYYREEENGRGNFPPRFSGLQFPNYSSELNVNALELDDSALYLCASSGGTSGIYNEQFFGPGTRLTVL.

CDR3 sequence: CASSQGTGLAGDNEQFF. CDR3 nucleotides: TGCGCCAGCAGCCAAGGGACAGGACTAGCGGGGGACAATGAGCAGTTCTTC. This sequence joins TRBV4-3 and TRBJ2-1, with 13 bases lining up with TRBD2. Trimming took 1 base from V and 5 from J; bases not matched to a gene: 5. Germline V gene lookup returns CDR1 LGHNA and CDR2 YSLEER. The CDR3 is made up of 17 amino acids.

The chain employs TRBV19 and TRBJ1-2; possibly TRBD1 for D (6 bases). CDR3 length equals 16 residues. V shed 5 bases and J shed 8 bases, with 24 bases lying between them. Per germline, CDR1 LNHDA and CDR2 SQIVND (reference sequence). The CDR3 coding sequence is TGTGCCAGTAGTCCGCGAACCGGGACAAACGAGGGGGGCTACACCTTC. Its translation is CASSPRTGTNEGGYTF.

This sequence joins TRBV27 and TRBJ2-1; 9 bases fit TRBD2. V lost 5 bases to trimming and J lost 3 bases; unmatched junction nucleotides: 8. The CDR3 consists of 16 residues. Germline V lookup: CDR1 MNHEY, CDR2 SMNVEV (reference sequence). The CDR3 bases are TGTGCCAGCAGTGGCTACCGACTAGCGGTCTACAATGAGCAGTTCTTC. The encoded protein is CASSGYRLAVYNEQFF.

As for this clone: Different DNA sequences within this sample yield the same CDR3. The chain couples TRBV5-5 to TRBJ1-2, with D maybe TRBD1 (6 bases). The CDR3 extends over 14 amino acids. Between the trimmed V and J ends, which lost 0 bases and 4 bases, there was a span of 10 bases. Germline CDR1 and CDR2: SGHKS and YYEKEE (reference sequence). CDR3 sequence: CASSLGQGPYGYTF. The DNA for the CDR3 is TGTGCCAGCAGCTTGGGTCAGGGGCCCTATGGCTACACCTTC. Based on the CDR3 plus reference TRBV5-5 and TRBJ1-2, the full variable domain is DAGVTQSPTHLIKTRGQQVTLRCSPISGHKSVSWYQQVLGQGPQFIFQYYEKEERGRGNFPDRFSARQFPNYSSELNVNALLLGDSALYLCASSLGQGPYGYTFGSGTRLTVV.

The chain uses TRBV4-1 and TRBJ1-2; D is possibly TRBD1 (5 bases). The V gene's germline CDR1 is MGHRA and CDR2 YSYEKL. V was clipped by 2 bases and J by 4 bases, with 14 bases between them. The CDR3 is 15 residues long. In DNA form, the CDR3 reads TGCGCCAGCAGCCAAACAGGAACAGCGACCTATGGCTACACCTTC. Residues: CASSQTGTATYGYTF.

The chain links TRBV2 to TRBJ1-6; possible D gene TRBD1, 6 bases. The CDR3 covers 14 residues. CDR1 and CDR2 (germline): SNHLY, FYNNEI. The ends were cut back, 2 bases at V and 6 bases at J, with 8 bases in the middle. Here the CDR3 reads CASSEFRGNSPLHF. Written as DNA, the CDR3 is TGTGCCAGCAGTGAATTCAGGGGTAATTCACCCCTCCACTTT.

This chain connects TRBV11-2 to TRBJ2-7, with 7 positions matching TRBD1. Germline loops: CDR1 SGHAT, CDR2 FQNNGV. Unmatched junction bases numbered 3, after V lost 0 bases and J lost 1 base. The CDR3 is 15 residues long. DNA for the CDR3: TGTGCCAGCAGCTTAGAAAGGGGGCAGTCCTACGAGCAGTACTTC. Amino acid sequence: CASSLERGQSYEQYF.

The CDR3 loop is CAWSMGRRETQYF. CDR3 nucleotides: TGTGCCTGGAGTATGGGGCGACGGGAGACCCAGTACTTC. This rearrangement joins TRBV30 to TRBJ2-5, with D tentatively TRBD1 (5 bases). Germline values: CDR1 GTSNPN, CDR2 SVGIG (reference sequence). The CDR3 totals 13 residues. V was pared by 2 bases and J by 5 bases, with 12 bases between.

The rearrangement links TRBV2 to TRBJ1-2; no clear D. Looked up from germline, CDR1 is SNHLY and CDR2 is FYNNEI. V was trimmed by 2 bases and J by 4 bases, leaving 8 bases between them. The CDR3 sequence is 13 residues long. CDR3 DNA: TGTGCCAGCAGTGAACAGGCAGGCTATGGCTACACCTTC. Protein sequence: CASSEQAGYGYTF.

V and J are TRBV15 and TRBJ2-7; 9 nucleotides match TRBD2. The ends lost 0 bases at V and 2 bases at J; junction bases unmatched: 8. Germline V CDR1 and CDR2: LNHNV, YYDKDF (reference sequence). The CDR3 covers 17 residues. The CDR3 nucleotides are TGTGCCACCAGCAGAGATTTGCGGGAGGGGCTAACCTACGAGCAGTACTTC. Protein sequence: CATSRDLREGLTYEQYF.

V is TRBV21-1 and J is TRBJ2-7; the DNA was not used to check the table's D call, TRBD2. TRBV21-1 represents a pseudogene. The CDR3 consists of 15 residues. CDR3 region: CASSKTSGSGHEQYF. The DNA of the CDR3 is TGTGCCAGCAGCAAGACTAGCGGGAGTGGTCACGAGCAGTACTTC.

Regarding this clone: Other DNA variants within this sample encode the same CDR3. The rearrangement joins TRBV28 to TRBJ1-5, with 7 bases aligning to TRBD1. The CDR3 sequence is 15 residues long. V lost 5 bases and J lost 2; bases outside the gene matches: 6. Germline assignment: CDR1 MDHEN and CDR2 SYDVKM. The CDR3 here is CASSAYRGGNQPQHF. CDR3 in DNA: TGTGCCAGCAGTGCCTACAGGGGTGGCAATCAGCCCCAGCATTTT.

The chain joins TRBV13 to TRBJ1-2, with D perhaps TRBD1 (6 bases). CDR3 length equals 13 residues. Trimming removed 1 base at V and 8 bases at J, with 11 bases between. From germline, CDR1 is PRHDT and CDR2 FYEKMQ (reference sequence). CDR3 DNA: TGTGCCAGCAGCTTAGCCAGGGGTAGGGGCTACACCTTC. Translating gives CASSLARGRGYTF.

The V gene is TRBV25-1, the J gene TRBJ1-2, with TRBD1 as a possible D gene (5 bases). The CDR3 runs to 13 residues. V dropped 2 bases and J dropped 4 bases, with 8 bases sitting between them. Germline-derived CDR1 and CDR2 are MGHDK and SYGVNS. The CDR3 spells CASSEGGGYGYTF. In nucleotides, the CDR3 is TGTGCCAGCAGTGAAGGCGGGGGCTATGGCTACACCTTC.

This chain uses TRBV5-5 with TRBJ1-5; D not resolved. The CDR3 sequence is 12 residues long. Germline CDR1 is SGHKS and CDR2 is YYEKEE (reference sequence). V was pared by 2 bases and J by 6 bases, with 6 bases between. The CDR3 reads CASSFSGQPQHF. CDR3 nucleotides: TGTGCCAGCAGCTTTTCAGGTCAGCCCCAGCATTTT.

The V gene is TRBV7-9, the J gene TRBJ1-1, with unresolved D. The length of the CDR3 is 12 residues. Deletions cut 0 bases from V and 10 bases from J, with 9 bases between. CDR1 and CDR2 (germline): SEHNR, FQNEAQ (reference sequence). CDR3 DNA: TGTGCCAGCAGCTTAGCAACCTCGAGAGCTTTCTTT. Amino acid sequence: CASSLATSRAFF.

This chain uses TRBV27 with TRBJ1-1; TRBD1 aligns across 8 bases. Trimming removed 5 bases from V and 4 bases from J; junction bases left unmatched: 12. Germline CDR1 and CDR2: MNHEY and SMNVEV (reference sequence). The CDR3 runs 16 residues. The CDR3 is CASSNLNYRGTTEAFF. The CDR3, as DNA: TGTGCCAGCAGTAACCTCAACTACAGGGGGACCACTGAAGCTTTCTTT.

V gene TRBV28 combines with J gene TRBJ2-1, with a possible D match to TRBD2 (6 bases). Trimming shortened V by 6 bases and J by 6 bases, and 15 bases separated the two germline ends. The CDR3 totals 14 residues. Germline loops: CDR1 MDHEN, CDR2 SYDVKM. The CDR3 region has the DNA TGTGCCAGCAGGTTCGACGGGGGATCCAATGAGCAGTTCTTC. Translating gives CASRFDGGSNEQFF.

The rearrangement joins TRBV5-1 to TRBJ2-7; 15 bases are shared with TRBD2. Germline loops: CDR1 SGHRS, CDR2 YFSETQ. The CDR3 has 18 amino acids. Germline trimming cut 7 bases from V and 6 bases from J; bases unmatched to any gene: 17. For the CDR3, the DNA is TGCGCCAGCGGTTGGACTAGCGGGAGGGCCATTATCCCTTCCGAGCAGTACTTC. Protein sequence: CASGWTSGRAIIPSEQYF.

The chain recombines TRBV7-7 with TRBJ2-1; D might be TRBD2 (5 bases). Between the trimmed V and J ends, which lost 1 base and 9 bases, there was a span of 10 bases. Germline lookup yields CDR1 SSHAT and CDR2 FNYEAQ (reference sequence). The CDR3 runs 13 residues. The CDR3 sequence is CASSLDMAGEQFF. CDR3 sequence (DNA): TGTGCCAGCAGCTTAGACATGGCGGGTGAGCAGTTCTTC. The variable domain in full, with the rest retrieved from reference TRBV7-7 and TRBJ2-1, is GAGVSQSPRYKVTKRGQDVTLRCDPISSHATLYWYQQALGQGPEFLTYFNYEAQPDKSGLPSDRFSAERPEGSISTLTIQRTEQRDSAMYRCASSLDMAGEQFFGPGTRLTVL.

V usage is TRBV10-3 and J usage is TRBJ1-2, with D unresolved. Germline values: CDR1 ENHRY, CDR2 SYGVKD. V dropped 0 bases and J dropped 2 bases, with 7 bases sitting between them. This CDR3 is built from 14 residues. The CDR3, as DNA: TGTGCCATCAGTGAGTCGGGCAGAAACTATGGCTACACCTTC. It is translated as CAISESGRNYGYTF.